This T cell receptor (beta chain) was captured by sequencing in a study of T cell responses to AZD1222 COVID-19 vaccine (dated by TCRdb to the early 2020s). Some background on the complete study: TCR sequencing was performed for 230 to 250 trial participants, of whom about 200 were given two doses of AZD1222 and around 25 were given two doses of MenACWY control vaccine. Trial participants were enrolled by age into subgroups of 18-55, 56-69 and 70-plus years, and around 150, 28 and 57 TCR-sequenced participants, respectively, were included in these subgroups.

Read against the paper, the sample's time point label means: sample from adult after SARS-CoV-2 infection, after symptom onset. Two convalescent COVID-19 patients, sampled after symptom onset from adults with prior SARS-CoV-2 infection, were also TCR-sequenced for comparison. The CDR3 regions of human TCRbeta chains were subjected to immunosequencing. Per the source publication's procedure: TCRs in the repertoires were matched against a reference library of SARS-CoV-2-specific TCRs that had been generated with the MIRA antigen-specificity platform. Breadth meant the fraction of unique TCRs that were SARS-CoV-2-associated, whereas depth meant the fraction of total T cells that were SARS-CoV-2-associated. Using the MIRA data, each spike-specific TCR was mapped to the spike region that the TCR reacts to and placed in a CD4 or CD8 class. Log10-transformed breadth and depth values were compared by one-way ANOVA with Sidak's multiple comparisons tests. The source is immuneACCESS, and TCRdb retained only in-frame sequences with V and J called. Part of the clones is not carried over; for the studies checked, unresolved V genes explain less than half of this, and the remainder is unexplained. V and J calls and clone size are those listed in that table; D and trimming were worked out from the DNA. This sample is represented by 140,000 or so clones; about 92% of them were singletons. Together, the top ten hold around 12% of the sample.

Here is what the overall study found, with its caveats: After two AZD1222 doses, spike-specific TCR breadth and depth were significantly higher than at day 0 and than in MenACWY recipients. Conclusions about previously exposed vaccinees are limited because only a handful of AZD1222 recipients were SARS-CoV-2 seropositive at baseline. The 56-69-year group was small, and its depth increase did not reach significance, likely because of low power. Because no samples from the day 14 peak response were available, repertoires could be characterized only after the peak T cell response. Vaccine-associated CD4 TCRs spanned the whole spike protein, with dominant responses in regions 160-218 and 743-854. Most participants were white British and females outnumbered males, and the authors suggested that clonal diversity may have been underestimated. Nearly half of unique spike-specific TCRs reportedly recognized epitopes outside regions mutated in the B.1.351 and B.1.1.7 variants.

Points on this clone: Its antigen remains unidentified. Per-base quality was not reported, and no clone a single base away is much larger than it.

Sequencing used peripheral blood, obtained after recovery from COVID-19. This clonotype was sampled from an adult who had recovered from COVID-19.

The CDR3: CASRGGSTYEQYF. The nucleotides read TGTGCCAGCAGAGGGGGGTCCACCTACGAGCAGTACTTC. The V gene is TRBV3-1 (or the pseudogene TRBV3-2) and the J gene is TRBJ2-7; the D assignment is uncertain and may be TRBD1 or TRBD2, with 6 bases supporting each. Counted from cysteine to phenylalanine, this CDR3 has 13 amino acids. The only DNA kept is the CDR3, 39 bases in frame from the first base. V is cut by 6 bases and J by 2 bases, and the space between the germline ends is 11 bases. CDR1 and CDR2, looked up from the germline V gene (reference sequence), are LGHDT and YNNKEL.